This T cell receptor beta chain originates from a study of T cell repertoires and HLA-DP antigens. The overall study: Alloreactive CD4+ T cells targeted HLA-DP on transduced HeLa. Donors were two male and one female, aged 18-to-29 to 60-to-69.

TCRdb's copy holds only in-frame clones and misses some; the assay was immunoSEQ multiplex PCR. The top ten clones hold 0.25% to 0.3% of a sample with around 110,000 clones, 85% to 95% of them seen once. About this clone: Its antigen is not identified.

The source of this sequence is a woman under 30 in good health and CMV-seronegative. The sample was CD4+ T cells from PBMCs.

CDR3 in DNA: TGTGCCAGCTCACGGGCTGAAAGGATTGGGGAAAAACTGTTTTTT. Residues: CASSRAERIGEKLFF. The chain recombines TRBV18 with TRBJ1-4; unclear D gene. Trimming took 4 bases from V and 8 from J, leaving 17 bases between them. Germline lookup yields CDR1 KGHSH and CDR2 LQKENI. The CDR3 runs 15 residues.